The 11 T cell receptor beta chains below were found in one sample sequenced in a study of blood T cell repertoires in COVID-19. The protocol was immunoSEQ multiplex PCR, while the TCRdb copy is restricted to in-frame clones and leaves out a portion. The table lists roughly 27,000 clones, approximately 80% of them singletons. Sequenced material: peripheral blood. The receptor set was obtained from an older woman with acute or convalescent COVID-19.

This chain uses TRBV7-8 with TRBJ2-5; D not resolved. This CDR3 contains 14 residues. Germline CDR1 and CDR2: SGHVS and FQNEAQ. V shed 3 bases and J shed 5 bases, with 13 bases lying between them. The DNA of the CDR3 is TGTGCCAGCAGCTTTAGCAAACCCCTCGAGACCCAGTACTTC. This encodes CASSFSKPLETQYF.

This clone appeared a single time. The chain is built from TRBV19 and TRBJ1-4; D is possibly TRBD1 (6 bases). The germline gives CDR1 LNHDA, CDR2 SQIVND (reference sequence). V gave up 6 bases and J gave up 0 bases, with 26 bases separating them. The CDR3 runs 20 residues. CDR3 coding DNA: TGTGCCAGTAGGATCGGTACAGGGATGGTGGAGAAAGCAACTAATGAAAAACTGTTTTTT. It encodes CASRIGTGMVEKATNEKLFF.

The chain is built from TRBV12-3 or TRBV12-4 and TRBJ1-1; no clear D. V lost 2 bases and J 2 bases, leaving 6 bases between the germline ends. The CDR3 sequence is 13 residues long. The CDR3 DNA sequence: TGTGCCAGCAGTTTATTAGAAAACACTGAAGCTTTCTTT. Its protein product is CASSLLENTEAFF.

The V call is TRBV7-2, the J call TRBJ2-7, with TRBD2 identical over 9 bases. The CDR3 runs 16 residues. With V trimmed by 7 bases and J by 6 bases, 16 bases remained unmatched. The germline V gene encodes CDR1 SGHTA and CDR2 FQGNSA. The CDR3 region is CASNPRGLAGLREQYF. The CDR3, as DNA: TGTGCCAGCAACCCCCGGGGGCTAGCGGGGTTACGCGAGCAGTACTTC.

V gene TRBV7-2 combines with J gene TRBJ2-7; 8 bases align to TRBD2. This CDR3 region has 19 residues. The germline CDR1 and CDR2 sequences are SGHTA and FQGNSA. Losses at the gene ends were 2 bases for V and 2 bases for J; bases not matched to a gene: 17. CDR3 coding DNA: TGTGCCAGCAGCTTACTTAACTCCGGGGGGGGCGGGAGGCCCTACGAGCAGTACTTC. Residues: CASSLLNSGGGGRPYEQYF.

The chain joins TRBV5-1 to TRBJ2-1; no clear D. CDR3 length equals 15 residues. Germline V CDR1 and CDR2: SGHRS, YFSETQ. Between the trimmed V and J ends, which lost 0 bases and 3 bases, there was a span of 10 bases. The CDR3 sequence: CASSLDFSHYNEQFF. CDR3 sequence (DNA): TGCGCCAGCAGCTTGGACTTCTCCCACTACAATGAGCAGTTCTTC.

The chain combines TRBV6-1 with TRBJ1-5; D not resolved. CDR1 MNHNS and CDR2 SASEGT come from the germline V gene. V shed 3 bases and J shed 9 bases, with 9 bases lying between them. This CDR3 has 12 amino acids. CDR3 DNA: TGTGCCAGCAGTGAGGTGGGGAGGCCCCAGCATTTT. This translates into CASSEVGRPQHF.

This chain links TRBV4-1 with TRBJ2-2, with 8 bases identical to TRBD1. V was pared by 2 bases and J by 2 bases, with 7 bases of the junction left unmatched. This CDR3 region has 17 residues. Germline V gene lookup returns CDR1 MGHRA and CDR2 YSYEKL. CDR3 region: CASSQFETGANTGELFF. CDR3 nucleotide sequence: TGCGCCAGCAGCCAATTCGAGACAGGGGCAAACACCGGGGAGCTGTTTTTT.

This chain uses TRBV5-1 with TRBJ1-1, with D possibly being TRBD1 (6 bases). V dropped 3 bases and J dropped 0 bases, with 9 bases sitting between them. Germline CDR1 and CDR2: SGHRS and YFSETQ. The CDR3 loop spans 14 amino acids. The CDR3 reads CASSSGGMNTEAFF. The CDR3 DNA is TGCGCCAGCAGCTCGGGGGGCATGAACACTGAAGCTTTCTTT. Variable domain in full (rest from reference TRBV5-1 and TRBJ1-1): KAGVTQTPRYLIKTRGQQVTLSCSPISGHRSVSWYQQTPGQGLQFLFEYFSETQRNKGNFPGRFSGRQFSNSRSEMNVSTLELGDSALYLCASSSGGMNTEAFFGQGTRLTVV.

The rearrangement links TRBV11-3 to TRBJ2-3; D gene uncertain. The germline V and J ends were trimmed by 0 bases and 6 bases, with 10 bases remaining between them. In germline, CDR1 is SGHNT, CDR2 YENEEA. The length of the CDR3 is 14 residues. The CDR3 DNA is TGTGCCAGCAGCTTAGATGGTGGAGAGGATACGCAGTATTTT. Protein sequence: CASSLDGGEDTQYF.

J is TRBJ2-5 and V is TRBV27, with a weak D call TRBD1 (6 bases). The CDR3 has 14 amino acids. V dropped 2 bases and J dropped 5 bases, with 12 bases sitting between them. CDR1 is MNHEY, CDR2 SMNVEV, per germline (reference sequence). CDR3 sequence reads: CASSLHRDRETQYF. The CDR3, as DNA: TGTGCCAGCAGTTTACACAGGGACCGTGAGACCCAGTACTTC.